This passage covers 19 T cell receptor beta chains from one sample sequenced in a study of OX40 agonist ivuxolimab in advanced cancers. Sequencing used immunoSEQ multiplex PCR; TCRdb keeps in-frame clones, though not all of them. The table includes 70,000 or so clones, around 83% detected once. The sequenced sample was CD4+ or CD8+ T cells sorted from blood, obtained in a trial of the OX40 agonist ivuxolimab. Source of these receptors: an adult with an advanced solid tumor such as melanoma, head and neck, liver or kidney cancer.

Only one count was recorded for this clone. The chain uses TRBV7-9 and TRBJ2-3, with a possible D match to TRBD2 (6 bases). The V gene's germline CDR1 is SEHNR and CDR2 FQNEAQ (reference sequence). V gave up 3 bases and J gave up 1 base, with 11 bases separating them. This CDR3 is 15 amino acids long. Here the CDR3 DNA reads TGTGCCAGCAGCTTCGGCGGAGGGGGCACAGATACGCAGTATTTT. It codes for CASSFGGGGTDTQYF.

This chain connects TRBV7-2 to TRBJ2-3; TRBD1 aligns across 10 bases. V shed 5 bases, J shed 9 bases, and the junction held 11 bases outside the gene matches. The CDR3 consists of 15 residues. The germline V gene has CDR1 SGHTA and CDR2 FQGNSA. The CDR3 sequence is CASSPRTGGGETQYF. In DNA, the CDR3 is TGTGCCAGCAGCCCTCGGACAGGGGGTGGAGAAACGCAGTATTTT.

The chain has TRBV5-1 and TRBJ2-2, with 9 positions matching TRBD1. The CDR3 totals 16 residues. With 0 bases clipped from V and 1 base from J, the junction kept 1 base outside the gene matches. CDR1 and CDR2 (germline): SGHRS, YFSETQ. The CDR3 bases are TGCGCCAGCAGCTTGGGGGGACAGGGGAACACCGGGGAGCTGTTTTTT. Translating gives CASSLGGQGNTGELFF.

The chain is built from TRBV29-1 and TRBJ2-1; tentatively, D is TRBD2 (6 bases). This CDR3 has 15 residues. CDR1 SQVTM and CDR2 ANQGSEA come from the germline V gene. V was cut by 2 bases and J by 7 bases, with 18 bases left in between. The CDR3 region has the DNA TGCAGCGTTGAACAGACTAGTGGTCCGGGGAATGAGCAGTTCTTC. Translated, it gives CSVEQTSGPGNEQFF.

The chain combines TRBV18 with TRBJ2-6, with 10 positions matching TRBD1. This CDR3 has 15 amino acids. The V gene end was trimmed by 4 bases and the J gene end by 8 bases; junction bases not matched to a gene: 5. Germline CDR1 KGHSH, CDR2 LQKENI. CDR3 DNA sequence: TGTGCCAGCTCACGGGGGACAGGGGTTACCAACGTCCTGACTTTC. The encoded protein is CASSRGTGVTNVLTF.

This chain connects TRBV6-5 to TRBJ2-1, with TRBD2 matching 9 bases. CDR3 length: 14 residues. Germline lookup yields CDR1 MNHEY and CDR2 SVGAGI. With V trimmed by 6 bases and J by 7 bases, 7 bases remained unmatched. CDR3 bases: TGTGCCAGCAGACCGGGACTAGCTGGGAATGAGCAGTTCTTC. Translated: CASRPGLAGNEQFF.

J is TRBJ1-1 and V is TRBV19; unclear D gene. CDR3 length equals 13 residues. Trimming left V 6 bases short and J 0 bases short, with 8 bases between. The germline gives CDR1 LNHDA, CDR2 SQIVND (reference sequence). CDR3 in amino acids: CASRNYVNTEAFF. CDR3 in DNA: TGTGCCAGTAGAAATTACGTGAACACTGAAGCTTTCTTT.

The genes are TRBV15 and TRBJ2-1, with 7 bases identical to TRBD1. The CDR3 has 16 amino acids. After removal of 0 bases from V and 2 bases from J, the junction contained 4 bases not matched to a gene. Germline CDR1 is LNHNV and CDR2 is YYDKDF (reference sequence). CDR3 loop: CATSRDLDRTYNEQFF. The CDR3 coding sequence is TGTGCCACCAGCAGAGATCTGGACAGGACCTACAATGAGCAGTTCTTC.

This clone was seen a handful of times. The chain links TRBV6-6 to TRBJ1-5; 7 nucleotides align to TRBD1. V shed 3 bases, J shed 4 bases, and the junction held 9 bases outside the gene matches. The CDR3 extends over 16 amino acids. Germline CDR1 reads MNHNY; CDR2 reads SVGAGI (reference sequence). CDR3 in amino acids: CASSYPTGEGNQPQHF. The CDR3 region has the DNA TGTGCCAGCAGTTATCCCACAGGGGAAGGAAATCAGCCCCAGCATTTT.

The chain recombines TRBV30 with TRBJ2-2; D not resolved. This CDR3 has 15 residues. Trimming shortened V by 0 bases and J by 8 bases, and 16 bases separated the two germline ends. Germline assignment: CDR1 GTSNPN and CDR2 SVGIG (reference sequence). This CDR3 reads CAWSVAVRLGGELFF. The CDR3 DNA reads as TGTGCCTGGAGTGTAGCCGTGCGGTTGGGGGGGGAGCTGTTTTTT.

The rearrangement uses TRBV7-9 and TRBJ2-2; weak D call: TRBD2 (7 bases). V was clipped by 1 base and J by 1 base, with 13 bases between them. The CDR3 is made up of 17 amino acids. Looked up from germline, CDR1 is SEHNR and CDR2 is FQNEAQ (reference sequence). The CDR3 loop is CASSLGVGGRNTGELFF. The CDR3 DNA follows: TGTGCCAGCAGCTTAGGAGTCGGGGGGCGGAACACCGGGGAGCTGTTTTTT.

This clone has a handful of counts. The chain uses TRBV28 and TRBJ1-5, with D possibly being TRBD1 (5 bases). The CDR3 contains 12 residues. From germline, CDR1 is MDHEN and CDR2 SYDVKM. V gave up 6 bases and J gave up 3 bases, with 6 bases separating them. The DNA of the CDR3 is TGTGCCAGCAGGGGGCCCAATCAGCCCCAGCATTTT. Translating gives CASRGPNQPQHF. Complete variable domain (other parts from reference TRBV28 and TRBJ1-5): DVKVTQSSRYLVKRTGEKVFLECVQDMDHENMFWYRQDPGLGLRLIYFSYDVKMKEKGDIPEGYSVSREKKERFSLILESASTNQTSMYLCASRGPNQPQHFGDGTRLSIL.

CDR3 DNA sequence: TGCGCCAGCAGCATGGGGGGGTCTAGCAATGAGCAGTTCTTC. Protein: CASSMGGSSNEQFF. This chain uses TRBV5-1 with TRBJ2-1; 7 bases are shared with TRBD2. After removal of 4 bases from V and 6 bases from J, the junction contained 7 bases not matched to a gene. CDR1 SGHRS and CDR2 YFSETQ come from the germline V gene. There are 14 residues in the CDR3.

V is TRBV7-2 and J is TRBJ1-4; 7 bases fit TRBD1. Germline CDR1 and CDR2: SGHTA and FQGNSA. This CDR3 is built from 15 residues. J lost 6 bases, V lost 1 base, and 5 bases had no gene match. CDR3: CASSLVVQGYEKLFF. DNA for the CDR3: TGTGCCAGCAGCTTAGTCGTACAGGGGTATGAAAAACTGTTTTTT.

The rearrangement joins TRBV6-5 to TRBJ2-7; weak D call: TRBD1 (6 bases). This CDR3 contains 14 residues. V was clipped by 9 bases and J by 0 bases, with 15 bases between them. Germline V gene lookup returns CDR1 MNHEY and CDR2 SVGAGI. In nucleotides, the CDR3 is TGTGCCAGTTGTGACAGGCAACTCTCCTACGAGCAGTACTTC. Residues: CASCDRQLSYEQYF.

The chain links TRBV19 to TRBJ1-2; D unresolved. V was pared by 1 base and J by 0 bases, with 3 bases between. The CDR3 consists of 13 residues. Germline CDR1 reads LNHDA; CDR2 reads SQIVND (reference sequence). The CDR3 nucleotides read TGTGCCAGTAGTATAGCCGCTAACTATGGCTACACCTTC. Its protein product is CASSIAANYGYTF.

This rearrangement joins TRBV20-1 to TRBJ2-3; no reliable D call. Germline CDR1 DFQATT, CDR2 SNEGSKA (reference sequence). V gave up 5 bases and J gave up 8 bases, with 11 bases separating them. This CDR3 is 11 amino acids long. Here the CDR3 DNA reads TGCAGTGCTGAATTCTCAGGTACGCAGTATTTT. Its protein product is CSAEFSGTQYF.

The rearrangement links TRBV28 to TRBJ2-5; a possible D gene is TRBD2 (6 bases). TRBJ2-7 matches the DNA end more closely, so the J call is doubtful. This CDR3 is built from 15 residues. Germline CDR1 reads MDHEN; CDR2 reads SYDVKM. The CDR3 DNA is TGTGCCAGCAGTTTATTCCGGACTACCTCCTACGAGCAGTACTTC. Its protein is CASSLFRTTSYEQYF.

Notes on this clone: Other DNA sequences in the sample encode the same CDR3. The rearrangement joins TRBV7-9 to TRBJ2-3; TRBD1 agrees at 8 bases. The CDR3 loop spans 13 amino acids. Germline V gene lookup returns CDR1 SEHNR and CDR2 FQNEAQ (reference sequence). Trimming at V came to 4 bases and at J to 4 bases, leaving 1 base not matched to a gene. The CDR3 coding sequence is TGTGCCAGCAGCTCCAGGGGGCCAGATACGCAGTATTTT. Its protein is CASSSRGPDTQYF.